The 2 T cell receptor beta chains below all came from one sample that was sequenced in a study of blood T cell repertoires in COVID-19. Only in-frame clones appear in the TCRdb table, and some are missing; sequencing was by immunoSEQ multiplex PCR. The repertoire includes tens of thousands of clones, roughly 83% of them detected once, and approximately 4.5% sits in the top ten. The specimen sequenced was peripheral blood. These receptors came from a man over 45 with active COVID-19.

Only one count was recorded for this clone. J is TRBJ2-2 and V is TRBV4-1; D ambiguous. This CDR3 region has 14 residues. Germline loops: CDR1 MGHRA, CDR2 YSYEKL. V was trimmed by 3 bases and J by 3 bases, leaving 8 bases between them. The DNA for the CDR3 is TGCGCCAGCAGCCATCCTACCTACACCGGGGAGCTGTTTTTT. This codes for CASSHPTYTGELFF.

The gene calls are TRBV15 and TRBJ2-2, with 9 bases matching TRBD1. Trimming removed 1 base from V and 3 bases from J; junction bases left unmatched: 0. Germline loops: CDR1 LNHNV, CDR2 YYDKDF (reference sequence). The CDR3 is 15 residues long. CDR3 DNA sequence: TGTGCCACCAGCAGAGGGGACAGGGACACCGGGGAGCTGTTTTTT. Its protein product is CATSRGDRDTGELFF.